These 17 T cell receptor beta chains were all obtained from the same sample, sequenced in a study of regulatory T cells in long-lasting Graves disease. Arm-PCR of CDR3 regions and iRepertoire HTBI primers were used to build TCR beta libraries. TCRdb independently ran MiXCR on the multiplex PCR reads; one entry per CDR3 protein. The sample comprises about 470,000 distinct CDR3 sequences, less than 25% of which are singletons, and about 8.3% rests with the top ten. Time point given: persistent/refractory GD, antithyroid drugs over 5 years with positive TRAb. Generation of the TCR library employed RNA extracted from PBMCs. The specimen was peripheral blood mononuclear cells (PBMCs), collected when the disease was refractory, from a patient treated with antithyroid drugs. These receptors all come from a female donor with Graves disease.

There are a few counts of this clonotype. The chain links TRBV7-2 to TRBJ1-1, with TRBD1 matching 9 bases. The CDR3 is made up of 13 amino acids. The germline V gene encodes CDR1 SGHTA and CDR2 FQGNSA. The V and J ends lost 5 bases and 11 bases, in that order; junction bases with no gene match: 9. The CDR3 sequence is CASSTIDRGKAFF. CDR3 in DNA: TGTGCCAGCAGCACAATTGACAGGGGGAAGGCTTTCTTT.

The rearrangement links TRBV5-4 to TRBJ1-2; 7 nucleotides line up with TRBD1. The CDR3 runs to 15 residues. V lost 4 bases and J lost 5; bases outside the gene matches: 11. The germline gives CDR1 SGHNT, CDR2 YYREEE (reference sequence). The CDR3 here is CASSPGGTELYGYTF. The CDR3, as DNA: TGTGCCAGCAGCCCGGGTGGGACAGAGCTATATGGCTACACCTTC.

This clonotype was detected a few times. J is TRBJ2-7 and V is TRBV28; D possibly corresponds to TRBD1 (5 bases). The CDR3 extends over 15 amino acids. Trimming took off 5 bases at V and 0 bases at J, with 14 bases between the two ends. CDR1 and CDR2 from the germline V gene are MDHEN and SYDVKM. Written as DNA, the CDR3 is TGTGCCAGCAGTGGGCAAACAGGTTACTCCTACGAGCAGTACTTC. Translated: CASSGQTGYSYEQYF. The complete variable domain, with remaining parts taken from reference TRBV28 and TRBJ2-7, reads DVKVTQSSRYLVKRTGEKVFLECVQDMDHENMFWYRQDPGLGLRLIYFSYDVKMKEKGDIPEGYSVSREKKERFSLILESASTNQTSMYLCASSGQTGYSYEQYFGPGTRLTVT.

The V call is TRBV7-2, the J call TRBJ2-3; TRBD1 matches at 7 bases. The CDR3 covers 16 residues. V lost 1 base and J lost 3; bases outside the gene matches: 7. Germline lookup yields CDR1 SGHTA and CDR2 FQGNSA. The DNA for the CDR3 is TGTGCCAGCAGCTTAGGATTGACAGGGCGGACAGATACGCAGTATTTT. Residues: CASSLGLTGRTDTQYF.

This rearrangement joins TRBV6-2 or TRBV6-3 to TRBJ2-3, with TRBD1 as a possible D gene (6 bases). The V gene's germline CDR1 is MNHEY and CDR2 SVGEGT. This CDR3 is 13 amino acids long. Trimming left V 2 bases short and J 4 bases short, with 7 bases between. The CDR3 here is CASSYGQSDTQYF. The DNA for the CDR3 is TGTGCCAGCAGTTACGGACAGTCAGATACGCAGTATTTT.

The gene calls are TRBV30 and TRBJ1-1; D possibly corresponds to TRBD1 (5 bases). CDR1 and CDR2 (germline): GTSNPN, SVGIG (reference sequence). This CDR3 region has 14 residues. V was cut by 5 bases and J by 4 bases, with 17 bases left in between. The CDR3 here is CAWYPQGRSTEAFF. In DNA, the CDR3 is TGTGCCTGGTACCCCCAGGGTCGGAGCACTGAAGCTTTCTTT.

This clonotype was seen a handful of times. This chain connects TRBV20-1 to TRBJ1-5; D is undetermined. Germline CDR1 and CDR2: DFQATT and SNEGSKA (reference sequence). CDR3 size: 15 residues. The V end lost 6 bases, the J end lost 3 bases, and 18 bases lay between the germline ends. DNA for the CDR3: TGCAGTGCCCTGGACGTGGCCAGAGTCAATCAGCCCCAGCATTTT. This codes for CSALDVARVNQPQHF.

There are a few counts of this clonotype. The chain recombines TRBV6-2 or TRBV6-3 with TRBJ2-3, with 9 nucleotides matching TRBD2. V dropped 2 bases and J dropped 0; count of bases not matched to a gene: 6. This CDR3 is 17 amino acids long. Germline values: CDR1 MNHEY, CDR2 SVGEGT. CDR3 region: CASSYGTSGPSTDTQYF. The DNA for the CDR3 is TGTGCCAGCAGTTACGGAACTAGCGGGCCAAGCACAGATACGCAGTATTTT.

This clonotype was counted many times. The J gene is TRBJ1-1, the V gene TRBV2; perhaps TRBD1 as D (5 bases). The V end was cut by 0 bases, the J end by 11 bases, with 16 bases between. From germline, CDR1 is SNHLY and CDR2 FYNNEI. CDR3 length equals 14 residues. CDR3 sequence (DNA): TGTGCCAGCAGTGAAGCGCGGGGGGGAACTTTGGCTTTCTTT. As protein: CASSEARGGTLAFF.

This clonotype has at least ten counts. J is TRBJ2-5 and V is TRBV2; possibly TRBD2 for D (6 bases). Between the trimmed V and J ends, which lost 10 bases and 2 bases, there was a span of 17 bases. Germline V gene data show CDR1 as SNHLY and CDR2 as FYNNEI. The CDR3 sequence is 14 residues long. CDR3 DNA: TGTGCCACTAGAAGGAGGGAGGTTCAAGAGACCCAGTACTTC. Its protein product is CATRRREVQETQYF.

This clonotype was counted a few times. This chain links TRBV7-2 with TRBJ1-3; weak D call: TRBD1 (6 bases). There are 15 residues in the CDR3. Germline V lookup: CDR1 SGHTA, CDR2 FQGNSA. V was trimmed by 6 bases and J by 0 bases, leaving 12 bases between them. CDR3 DNA: TGTGCCAGCAGTCTCAGGGGTTACTCTGGAAACACCATATATTTT. Its protein is CASSLRGYSGNTIYF.

This clonotype was observed a few times. The rearrangement links TRBV28 to TRBJ2-5, with unresolved D. Trimming removed 2 bases from V and 5 bases from J, with 12 bases in between. The CDR3 contains 14 residues. The germline V gene encodes CDR1 MDHEN and CDR2 SYDVKM. This CDR3 is CASSLGKVYETQYF. The CDR3 DNA follows: TGTGCCAGCAGTTTAGGTAAGGTCTATGAGACCCAGTACTTC.

This clonotype turned up a few times. The gene calls are TRBV7-8 and TRBJ1-1, with 8 bases that match TRBD1. Losses at the gene ends were 1 base for V and 8 bases for J; bases not matched to a gene: 0. Germline V gives CDR1 SGHVS, CDR2 FQNEAQ. This CDR3 is 12 amino acids long. The CDR3 loop reads CASSLGTGEAFF. In DNA, the CDR3 is TGTGCCAGCAGCTTAGGGACAGGGGAAGCTTTCTTT.

This clonotype was counted only a few times. This chain links TRBV5-1 with TRBJ2-7; D uncertain. The V and J ends lost 6 bases and 2 bases respectively, with 12 bases between them. In germline, CDR1 is SGHRS, CDR2 YFSETQ. This CDR3 spans 13 amino acids. DNA of the CDR3: TGCGCCAGCAAATCCGGGCGGACCTACGAGCAGTACTTC. Translating it yields CASKSGRTYEQYF.

In regard to this clonotype: This may come from a read error, since a much larger clone is one base off. The V gene is TRBV29-1, the J gene TRBJ1-4, with D possibly matching TRBD1 (6 bases). Germline V gene sequence: CDR1 SQVTM, CDR2 ANQGSEA. This CDR3 region has 13 residues. Trimming cost V 6 bases and J 4 bases, with 12 bases left between them. CDR3 coding DNA: TGCAGCGTGGGGGCAGCCTATAATGAAAAACTGTTTTTT. It translates to CSVGAAYNEKLFF.

Notes on this clonotype: This may be a read error, as it is one base from a much larger clone. The chain recombines TRBV28 with TRBJ2-7; D may be TRBD1 or TRBD2 (5 bases each). Germline V gene sequence: CDR1 MDHEN, CDR2 SYDVKM. The CDR3 totals 13 residues. The CDR3 DNA reads TGTGCCAGCAGCAGGACGAGGGGCTACGAGCGGTACTTC. This gives the protein CASSRTRGYERYF.

This clonotype has ten or more counts. This rearrangement joins TRBV12-3 or TRBV12-4 to TRBJ1-1, with unresolved D. V shed 6 bases and J shed 8 bases, with 10 bases lying between them. The CDR3 spans 11 residues. CDR3 bases: TGTGCCAGCAGCAGTGGATCCGAAGCTTTCTTT. Its protein is CASSSGSEAFF.